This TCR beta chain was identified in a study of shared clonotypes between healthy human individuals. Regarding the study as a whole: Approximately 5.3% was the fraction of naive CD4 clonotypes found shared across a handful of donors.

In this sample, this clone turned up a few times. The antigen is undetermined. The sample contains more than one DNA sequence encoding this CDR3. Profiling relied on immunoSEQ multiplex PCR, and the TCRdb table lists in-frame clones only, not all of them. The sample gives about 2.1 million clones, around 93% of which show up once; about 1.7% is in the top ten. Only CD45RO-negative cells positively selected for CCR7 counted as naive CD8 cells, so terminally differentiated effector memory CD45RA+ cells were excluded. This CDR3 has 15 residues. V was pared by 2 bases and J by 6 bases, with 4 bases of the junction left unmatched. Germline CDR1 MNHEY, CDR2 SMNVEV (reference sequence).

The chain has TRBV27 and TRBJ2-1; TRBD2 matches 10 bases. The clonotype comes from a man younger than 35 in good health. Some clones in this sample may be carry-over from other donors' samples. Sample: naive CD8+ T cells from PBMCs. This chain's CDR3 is CASSLLAGAFNEQFF. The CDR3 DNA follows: TGTGCCAGCAGTTTACTAGCGGGAGCCTTCAATGAGCAGTTCTTC.